Listed here is a single T cell receptor (beta chain). This record comes from a study of PD-1 blockade in mismatch repair-deficient tumors. Overall study context: Patients had 12 to 13 mismatch repair-deficient cancer types and were previously treated and progressing.

The CDR3 has 15 amino acids. Germline V CDR1 and CDR2: MNHEY, SMNVEV (reference sequence). Trimming removed 6 bases at V and 0 bases at J, with 15 bases between. The data were produced by immunoSEQ multiplex PCR, yet TCRdb's version contains in-frame clones alone and is incomplete. Among about 51,000 clones, approximately 84% were seen once, and the ten largest hold roughly 8.7%. All patients were mismatch repair deficient, assessed by either PCR or immunohistochemistry. This receptor was obtained from an adult with mismatch repair-deficient cancer. This chain joins TRBV27 and TRBJ2-7; possibly TRBD1 or TRBD2 for D (6 bases each). The starting material was peripheral blood, obtained roughly 20 weeks after starting pembrolizumab. In DNA, the CDR3 is TGTGCCAGCAGCTGGGGGGCGCGGAGCTCCTACGAGCAGTACTTC. Amino acid sequence: CASSWGARSSYEQYF.